The entry below gives a single TCR beta chain sequence along with its context. Which antigen it targets is not known. The junction and the germline gene differ at one end; a read error may be behind it. CDR3 length: 16 amino acids, cysteine to phenylalanine. The retained sequence is limited to the CDR3, 48 bases, with the frame set at the first base. Looking up the germline V gene yields CDR1 SGHRS and CDR2 YFSETQ. After stimulus-free culture of CFSE-labeled PBMCs, the autoproliferating (CFSEdim) and non-proliferating (CFSEhi) T cell fractions were sequenced separately. A total of about 4.9x10^7 CFSE-labeled PBMCs were cultured for less than 8 days without stimulus, and replicate wells were then pooled. PBMCs were labeled with around 0.45 uM CFSE and were cultured without exogenous stimuli in serum-free AIM-V medium. PBMCs were isolated by Ficoll density gradient centrifugation and cryopreserved before use. Live 7-AAD-negative cells were sorted on a FACSAria III, washed with PBS, and frozen at -80 degrees C as dry pellets.

This sample is drawn from a study of memory B cells and T cells in multiple sclerosis (dated by TCRdb to 2017 to 2018). Regarding the complete study: In multiple sclerosis patients, the study set the TCR beta repertoires of autoproliferating peripheral T cells against those of T cells infiltrating brain lesions. A couple of multiple sclerosis patients, for whom either brain lesions at autopsy or brain-infiltrating cells from biopsy were available, were included in TCR sequencing. General findings and caveats noted by the study authors: Clone-set sizes varied between compartments, which affected the numbers of shared clonotypes and made normalization necessary.

Using the immunoSEQ Platform, TCRbeta CDR3 regions were amplified from extracted genomic DNA. The immunoSEQ assay used multiplex PCR together with high-throughput sequencing and a bioinformatics pipeline from the vendor. The study's own analysis went as follows. Non-productive sequences and CDR3s shorter than 4 amino acids were removed, and clonotype frequencies were recalculated per sample. In immunoSEQ Analyzer 2.0, a clonotype counted as shared when the CDR3 amino acid, V gene and J gene sequences were identical. To normalize repertoire overlap, the number of shared clonotypes was divided by the product of the two clone-set sizes and multiplied by 1000 to give arbitrary units. In its TCRdb copy, this immuneACCESS table keeps in-frame sequences only and misses some clones. Where compared with another copy, unresolved V genes explain less than half of these, and the others have no known cause. The V and J calls and clone size were taken over from that table, and D and trimming were inferred from the DNA. Within this sample are over 35,000 clones, with over 70% of them counted one time only. The ten largest clones add up to 1% to 1.3% of the sample.

The sample taken for sequencing was PBMCs from blood kept in culture. The V and J segments used are TRBV5-1 and TRBJ2-3; TRBD2 fits 13 bases in the junction. The sequence derives from a human donor with multiple sclerosis. The CDR3 reads CAGSWGLAGSTDTQYF. The sequenced DNA: TGCGCCGGCAGCTGGGGACTAGCGGGGAGCACAGATACGCAGTATTTT.